These 21 T cell receptor beta chains share one sample of origin, sequenced in a study of cytotoxic CD8 clonotypes in ibrutinib-treated CLL. Clones were read by immunoSEQ multiplex PCR, and TCRdb kept only the in-frame ones, dropping some. The table has about 80,000 clones, 75% to 85% seen once. The sample in question was PBMCs, obtained after 12 months of ibrutinib treatment. These receptors were collected from a human donor with chronic lymphocytic leukemia.

There are a few counts of this clone. The chain couples TRBV13 to TRBJ1-3, with D perhaps matching TRBD1 (5 bases). The CDR3 is 15 residues long. Deletions cut 5 bases from V and 0 bases from J, with 11 bases between. The germline gives CDR1 PRHDT, CDR2 FYEKMQ (reference sequence). CDR3 DNA sequence: TGTGCCAGCAGCCGGGGGAGACCCTCTGGAAACACCATATATTTT. This codes for CASSRGRPSGNTIYF. Full variable domain (remainder filled in from reference TRBV13 and TRBJ1-3): AAGVIQSPRHLIKEKRETATLKCYPIPRHDTVYWYQQGPGQDPQFLISFYEKMQSDKGSIPDRFSAQQFSDYHSELNMSSLELGDSALYFCASSRGRPSGNTIYFGEGSWLTVV.

The rearrangement joins TRBV28 to TRBJ2-2; 7 nucleotides align to TRBD2. Looked up from germline, CDR1 is MDHEN and CDR2 is SYDVKM. The length of the CDR3 is 15 residues. J gave up 0 bases and V 6 bases, and 4 bases lay outside the gene matches. CDR3 sequence reads: CASSRSGANTGELFF. The CDR3 bases are TGTGCCAGCAGCCGCAGCGGGGCGAACACCGGGGAGCTGTTTTTT.

This sequence joins TRBV14 and TRBJ2-1; 7 positions agree with TRBD1. This CDR3 has 15 residues. V lost 4 bases and J lost 5; bases outside the gene matches: 8. Germline assignment: CDR1 SGHDN and CDR2 FVKESK. The CDR3, as DNA: TGTGCCAGCAGCCCCCACAGGGGTTGGGACAATGAGCAGTTCTTC. Translation gives CASSPHRGWDNEQFF. The variable domain in full, with the rest retrieved from reference TRBV14 and TRBJ2-1, is EAGVTQFPSHSVIEKGQTVTLRCDPISGHDNLYWYRRVMGKEIKFLLHFVKESKQDESGMPNNRFLAERTGGTYSTLKVQPAELEDSGVYFCASSPHRGWDNEQFFGPGTRLTVL.

In this sample, this clone turned up a few times. J is TRBJ2-2 and V is TRBV21-1; the table's D call, TRBD2, was not checked against the DNA. TRBV21-1 is marked as a pseudogene. The CDR3 length is 15 residues. The CDR3 region is CASSKLAGDTGELFF. The CDR3 bases are TGTGCCAGCAGCAAACTAGCGGGAGACACCGGGGAGCTGTTTTTT.

This clone was counted only a few times. The rearrangement joins TRBV28 to TRBJ1-5; D remains unclear. Trimming pared 3 bases from V and 5 bases from J, leaving 11 bases between. The CDR3 is 14 residues long. In germline, CDR1 is MDHEN, CDR2 SYDVKM. CDR3 region: CASSLGRTDQPQHF. The CDR3 nucleotides are TGTGCCAGCAGTTTGGGCAGGACCGATCAGCCCCAGCATTTT.

This clone was recorded many times. This chain joins TRBV4-1 and TRBJ1-2; D possibly corresponds to TRBD1 (6 bases). CDR3 length: 15 amino acids. The V gene's germline CDR1 is MGHRA and CDR2 YSYEKL. Trimming pared 0 bases from V and 8 bases from J, leaving 16 bases between. The CDR3 region is CASSQEGPRGGGYTF. The CDR3 coding sequence is TGCGCCAGCAGCCAAGAGGGGCCCCGGGGGGGCGGCTACACCTTC.

The rearrangement uses TRBV11-3 and TRBJ2-3, with TRBD1 matching 10 bases. With V trimmed by 5 bases and J by 2 bases, 7 bases remained unmatched. CDR1 is SGHNT and CDR2 is YENEEA in the germline V gene. This CDR3 has 16 residues. The CDR3 coding sequence is TGTGCCAGCAGCGCCGGGACAGGGGTGGCCACAGATACGCAGTATTTT. It specifies CASSAGTGVATDTQYF.

The chain joins TRBV28 to TRBJ2-1; TRBD2 agrees at 14 bases. The germline CDR1 and CDR2 sequences are MDHEN and SYDVKM. J gave up 9 bases and V 4 bases, and 5 bases lay outside the gene matches. This CDR3 spans 15 amino acids. Written as DNA, the CDR3 is TGTGCCAGCAGTTGGGGACTAGCGGGAGTTGGTGAGCAGTTCTTC. It encodes CASSWGLAGVGEQFF.

V and J are TRBV6-6 and TRBJ2-3; TRBD1 agrees at 9 bases. Germline CDR1 and CDR2: MNHNY and SVGAGI (reference sequence). CDR3 length: 15 residues. V shed 7 bases and J 7 bases; nucleotides not matched to a gene: 12. The CDR3 here is CASTPTGGFGHTQYF. DNA for the CDR3: TGTGCCAGCACCCCGACAGGGGGGTTCGGTCATACGCAGTATTTT.

The CDR3 DNA reads as TGTGCCAGCAGCCCTCGGTGGGGGGGCTATGAGACCCAGTACTTC. Translation gives CASSPRWGGYETQYF. This chain joins TRBV28 and TRBJ2-5, with TRBD2 as a possible D gene (7 bases). Germline lookup yields CDR1 MDHEN and CDR2 SYDVKM. V lost 6 bases and J lost 5, with 19 bases in between. This CDR3 has 15 amino acids.

The CDR3 nucleotides are TGTGCCAGCAGCGCCCAGGGGGTCGCCTACGAGCAGTACTTC. This sequence encodes CASSAQGVAYEQYF. The chain carries TRBV6-6 and TRBJ2-7; 7 bases agree with TRBD1. J was trimmed by 2 bases and V by 6 bases; bases with no gene match: 7. Germline CDR1 and CDR2: MNHNY and SVGAGI (reference sequence). This CDR3 comprises 14 residues.

This chain links TRBV7-6 with TRBJ2-5; maybe TRBD2 (5 bases). V gave up 9 bases and J gave up 5 bases, with 13 bases separating them. Germline values: CDR1 SGHVS, CDR2 FNYEAQ. The CDR3 consists of 12 residues. This CDR3 reads CARRVGGETQYF. DNA of the CDR3: TGTGCCAGACGGGTCGGCGGGGAGACCCAGTACTTC. Complete variable domain (other parts from reference TRBV7-6 and TRBJ2-5): GAGVSQSPRYKVTKRGQDVALRCDPISGHVSLYWYRQALGQGPEFLTYFNYEAQQDKSGLPNDRFSAERPEGSISTLTIQRTEQRDSAMYRCARRVGGETQYFGPGTRLLVL.

The genes are TRBV15 and TRBJ2-7; TRBD1 matches at 7 bases. CDR1 and CDR2 (germline): LNHNV, YYDKDF (reference sequence). The CDR3 extends over 15 amino acids. J was trimmed by 4 bases and V by 1 base; bases with no gene match: 7. CDR3: CATSRGATGRYEQYF. CDR3 in DNA: TGTGCCACCAGCAGAGGTGCGACAGGGCGGTACGAGCAGTACTTC.

The CDR3 here is CAISPGQHAYEKLFF. CDR3 sequence (DNA): TGTGCCATCAGTCCCGGACAACATGCGTATGAAAAACTGTTTTTT. The chain carries TRBV10-3 and TRBJ1-4; D possibly corresponds to TRBD1 (5 bases). CDR3 length equals 15 residues. V was pared by 5 bases and J by 6 bases, with 16 bases between. Looked up from germline, CDR1 is ENHRY and CDR2 is SYGVKD.

There are many counts of this clone. In DNA form, the CDR3 reads TGTGCCAGCAGTCCCCACGGGAGCACCTACGAGCAGTACTTC. This gives the protein CASSPHGSTYEQYF. V and J are TRBV27 and TRBJ2-7; D is possibly TRBD2 (6 bases). Looked up from germline, CDR1 is MNHEY and CDR2 is SMNVEV (reference sequence). The CDR3 length is 14 residues. V lost 5 bases to trimming and J lost 2 bases, with 13 bases between them.

The chain uses TRBV6-6 and TRBJ1-1; unclear D gene. The germline V gene encodes CDR1 MNHNY and CDR2 SVGAGI (reference sequence). This CDR3 is 13 amino acids long. V lost 4 bases and J 1 base, leaving 7 bases between the germline ends. The CDR3 DNA reads TGTGCCAGCAGTTGGCCCACGAACACTGAAGCTTTCTTT. Amino acids: CASSWPTNTEAFF.

The rearrangement uses TRBV6-5 and TRBJ2-7; D gene ambiguous. The germline gives CDR1 MNHEY, CDR2 SVGAGI. V was pared by 0 bases and J by 3 bases, with 9 bases between. This CDR3 comprises 14 residues. The CDR3 DNA is TGTGCCAGCAGTTACTCGTGGCAAGACTACGAGCAGTACTTC. As protein: CASSYSWQDYEQYF.

This chain joins TRBV6-5 and TRBJ1-2; D gene unclear. V gave up 6 bases and J gave up 10 bases, with 21 bases separating them. The CDR3 runs 14 residues. CDR1 is MNHEY, CDR2 SVGAGI, per germline. DNA for the CDR3: TGTGCCAGCAGAACCTGGGCCGGCCCTAATGACTACACCTTC. This translates into CASRTWAGPNDYTF.

The chain carries TRBV7-2 and TRBJ2-7, with D perhaps TRBD1 (6 bases). The germline CDR1 and CDR2 sequences are SGHTA and FQGNSA. The CDR3 totals 15 residues. Trimming left V 5 bases short and J 1 base short, with 15 bases between. The CDR3 DNA is TGTGCCAGCAGCAAAGGGGGAAGTGGGTCCTACGAGCAGTACTTC. Protein: CASSKGGSGSYEQYF. Filled out from reference TRBV7-2 and TRBJ2-7, the complete variable domain reads GAGVSQSPSNKVTEKGKDVELRCDPISGHTALYWYRQSLGQGLEFLIYFQGNSAPDKSGLPSDRFSAERTGGSVSTLTIQRTQQEDSAVYLCASSKGGSGSYEQYFGPGTRLTVT.

This clone has more than one count but fewer than ten. V usage is TRBV28 and J usage is TRBJ2-3; possibly TRBD2 for D (6 bases). Trimming removed 3 bases at V and 4 bases at J, with 14 bases between. The CDR3 runs to 15 residues. The germline gives CDR1 MDHEN, CDR2 SYDVKM. CDR3 sequence (DNA): TGTGCCAGCAGTTTGGGGGGACCAAAATCAGATACGCAGTATTTT. This encodes CASSLGGPKSDTQYF.

This clone was seen a few times. V gene TRBV7-9 combines with J gene TRBJ1-3, with D possibly TRBD1 on 5 matching bases. Trimming removed 6 bases from V and 0 bases from J, with 12 bases in between. This CDR3 has 15 residues. Germline values: CDR1 SEHNR, CDR2 FQNEAQ (reference sequence). As DNA, the CDR3 is TGTGCCAGCAGTCCGACAGCTCTCTCTGGAAACACCATATATTTT. Protein: CASSPTALSGNTIYF.